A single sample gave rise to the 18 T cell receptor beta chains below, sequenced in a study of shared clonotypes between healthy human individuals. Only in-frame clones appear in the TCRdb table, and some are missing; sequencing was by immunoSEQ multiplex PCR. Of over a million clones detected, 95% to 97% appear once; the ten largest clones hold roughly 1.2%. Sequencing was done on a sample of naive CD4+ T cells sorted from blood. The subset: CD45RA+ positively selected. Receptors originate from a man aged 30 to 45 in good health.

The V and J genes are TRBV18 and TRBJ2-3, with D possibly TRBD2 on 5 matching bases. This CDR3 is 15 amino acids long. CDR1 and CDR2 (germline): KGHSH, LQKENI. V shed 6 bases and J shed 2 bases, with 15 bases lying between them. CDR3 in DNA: TGTGCCAGCTCCCGACCTGAGGGCTACACAGATACGCAGTATTTT. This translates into CASSRPEGYTDTQYF.

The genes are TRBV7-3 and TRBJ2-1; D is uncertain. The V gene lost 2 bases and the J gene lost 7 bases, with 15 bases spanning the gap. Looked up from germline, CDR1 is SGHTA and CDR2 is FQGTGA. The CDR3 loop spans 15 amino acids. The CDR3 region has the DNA TGTGCCAGCAGCTTACGTGGTAGCCCGGGTAATGAGCAGTTCTTC. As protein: CASSLRGSPGNEQFF.

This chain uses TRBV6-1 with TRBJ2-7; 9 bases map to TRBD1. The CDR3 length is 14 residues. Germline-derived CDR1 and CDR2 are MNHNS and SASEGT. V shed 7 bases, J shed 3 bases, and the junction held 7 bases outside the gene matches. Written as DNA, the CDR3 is TGTGCCAGCATTACAGGGGGCGGATTCTACGAGCAGTACTTC. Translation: CASITGGGFYEQYF.

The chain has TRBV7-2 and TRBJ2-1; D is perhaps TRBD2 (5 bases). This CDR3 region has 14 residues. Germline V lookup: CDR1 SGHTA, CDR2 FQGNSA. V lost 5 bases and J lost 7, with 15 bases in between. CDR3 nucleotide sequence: TGTGCCAGCAGCCCGGAAATGTCGGGGAATGAGCAGTTCTTC. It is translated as CASSPEMSGNEQFF.

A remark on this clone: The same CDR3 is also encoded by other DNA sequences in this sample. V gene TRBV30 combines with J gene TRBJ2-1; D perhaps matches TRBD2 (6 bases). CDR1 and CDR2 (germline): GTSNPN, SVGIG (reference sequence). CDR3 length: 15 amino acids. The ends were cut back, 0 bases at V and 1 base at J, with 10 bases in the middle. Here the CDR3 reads CAWSVRGRSYNEQFF. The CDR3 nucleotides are TGTGCCTGGAGTGTTAGAGGGAGGTCCTACAATGAGCAGTTCTTC. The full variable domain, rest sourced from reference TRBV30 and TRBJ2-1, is SQTIHQWPATLVQPVGSPLSLECTVEGTSNPNLYWYRQAAGRGLQLLFYSVGIGQISSEVPQNLSASRPQDRQFILSSKKLLLSDSGFYLCAWSVRGRSYNEQFFGPGTRLTVL.

As DNA, the CDR3 is TGTGCCAGCAGTCCGGCTTTGGACGGTGAGACCCAGTACTTC. Amino acid sequence: CASSPALDGETQYF. The chain joins TRBV28 to TRBJ2-5, with no clear D. Germline V gene sequence: CDR1 MDHEN, CDR2 SYDVKM. The CDR3 has 14 residues. V lost 5 bases, J lost 5 bases, and 15 bases lay in between.

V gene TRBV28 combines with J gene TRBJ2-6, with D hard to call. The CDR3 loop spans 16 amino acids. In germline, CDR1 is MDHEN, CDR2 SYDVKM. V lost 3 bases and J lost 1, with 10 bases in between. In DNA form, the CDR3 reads TGTGCCAGCAGTTTTTATCGACCGTCTGGGGCCAACGTCCTGACTTTC. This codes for CASSFYRPSGANVLTF.

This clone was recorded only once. The CDR3 DNA reads TGTGCCAGCAGTGAGGGGCACGGGTCCTACGAGCAGTACTTC. Translation gives CASSEGHGSYEQYF. The V and J genes are TRBV25-1 and TRBJ2-7; D is possibly TRBD1 (5 bases). The V and J ends lost 3 bases and 1 base respectively, with 10 bases between them. The CDR3 consists of 14 residues. Germline loops: CDR1 MGHDK, CDR2 SYGVNS.

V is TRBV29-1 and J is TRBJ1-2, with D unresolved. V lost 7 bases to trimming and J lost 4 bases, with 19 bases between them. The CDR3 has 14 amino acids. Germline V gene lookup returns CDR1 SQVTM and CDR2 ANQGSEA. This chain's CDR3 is CSGETYGSGYGYTF. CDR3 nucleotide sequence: TGCAGCGGTGAGACTTACGGGTCCGGCTATGGCTACACCTTC.

In DNA form, the CDR3 reads TGTGCCAGCAGTCCCTCCGTGGTGAGGACAGATACGCAGTATTTT. Its protein is CASSPSVVRTDTQYF. This chain joins TRBV6-5 and TRBJ2-3; D is unclear. In germline, CDR1 is MNHEY, CDR2 SVGAGI. The CDR3 totals 15 residues. Trimming pared 5 bases from V and 3 bases from J, leaving 15 bases between.

The CDR3 loop reads CASSIPGGAQPQHF. CDR3 nucleotide sequence: TGTGCCAGTAGTATCCCAGGGGGGGCTCAGCCCCAGCATTTT. The chain links TRBV19 to TRBJ1-5; the match to TRBD1 covers 7 bases. Per the germline V gene, CDR1 is LNHDA and CDR2 is SQIVND (reference sequence). V shed 3 bases, J shed 6 bases, and the junction held 5 bases outside the gene matches. The CDR3 is 14 residues long.

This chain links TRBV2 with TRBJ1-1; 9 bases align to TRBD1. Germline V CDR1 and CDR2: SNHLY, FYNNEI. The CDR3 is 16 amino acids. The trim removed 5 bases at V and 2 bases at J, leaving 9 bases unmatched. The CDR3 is CASSRLTGGPNTEAFF. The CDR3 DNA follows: TGTGCCAGCAGTCGACTCACAGGGGGCCCTAACACTGAAGCTTTCTTT.

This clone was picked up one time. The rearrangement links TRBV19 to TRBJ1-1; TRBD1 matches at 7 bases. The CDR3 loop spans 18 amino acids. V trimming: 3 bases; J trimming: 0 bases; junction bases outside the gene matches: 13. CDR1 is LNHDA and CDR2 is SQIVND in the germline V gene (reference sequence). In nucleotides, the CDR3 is TGTGCCAGTAGTATTATCCGGGACAGCGGACCCATGAACACTGAAGCTTTCTTT. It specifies CASSIIRDSGPMNTEAFF.

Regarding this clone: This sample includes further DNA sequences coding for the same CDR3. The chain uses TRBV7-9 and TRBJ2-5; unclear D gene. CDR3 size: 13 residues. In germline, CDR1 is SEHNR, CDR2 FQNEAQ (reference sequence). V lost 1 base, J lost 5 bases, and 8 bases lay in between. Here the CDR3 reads CASSLVGFETQYF. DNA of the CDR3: TGTGCCAGCAGCTTAGTAGGTTTTGAGACCCAGTACTTC.

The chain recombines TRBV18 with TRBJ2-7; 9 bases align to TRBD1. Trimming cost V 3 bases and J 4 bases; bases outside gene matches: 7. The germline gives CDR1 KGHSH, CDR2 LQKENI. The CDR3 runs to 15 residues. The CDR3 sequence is CASSPQGTGLYEQYF. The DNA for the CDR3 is TGTGCCAGCTCACCGCAAGGGACAGGGCTATACGAGCAGTACTTC.

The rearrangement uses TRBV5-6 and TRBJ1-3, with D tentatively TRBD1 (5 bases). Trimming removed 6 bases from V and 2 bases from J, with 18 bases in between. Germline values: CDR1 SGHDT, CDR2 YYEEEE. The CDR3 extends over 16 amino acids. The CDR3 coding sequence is TGTGCCAGCACTCTGGTGTCGGGGGTAACTGGAAACACCATATATTTT. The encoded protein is CASTLVSGVTGNTIYF.

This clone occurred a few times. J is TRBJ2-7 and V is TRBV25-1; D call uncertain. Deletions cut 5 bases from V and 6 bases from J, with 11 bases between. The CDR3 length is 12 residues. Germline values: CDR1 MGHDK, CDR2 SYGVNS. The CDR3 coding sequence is TGTGCCAGCAGTAGGACGGTAAGCGAGCAGTACTTC. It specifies CASSRTVSEQYF.

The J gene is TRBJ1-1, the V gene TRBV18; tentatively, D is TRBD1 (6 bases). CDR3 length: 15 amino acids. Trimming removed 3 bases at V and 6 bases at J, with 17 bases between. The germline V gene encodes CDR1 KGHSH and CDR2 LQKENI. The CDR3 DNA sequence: TGTGCCAGCTCACCGGGGGCCCGGATGTTCTCTGAAGCTTTCTTT. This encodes CASSPGARMFSEAFF.